This T cell receptor beta chain is drawn from a study of metastatic and nonmetastatic thyroid tumors. Study summary: Repertoires were compared across blood and tumor or nodule tissue from malignant and benign thyroid patients. The study, taken as a whole, reports: Benign nodules were reported to have significantly lower TCR beta diversity than malignant thyroid tumors, in blood and tumor.

All patients reached thyroid surgery having received no treatment beforehand. This clone was picked up many times. Its antigen is not known. The CDR3 spans 14 residues. V gave up 5 bases and J gave up 8 bases; unmatched junction bases: 8. The germline gives CDR1 SEHNR, CDR2 FQNEAQ (reference sequence). Authors' data handling: CDR3 was compared across clinicopathological groups, and the resulting differences were used to build a distant-metastasis classifier for papillary thyroid cancer. TCRdb reassembled clones from the PCR reads with MiXCR. For this entry, the V and J calls and clone size follow TCRdb and not the study's own pipeline. The sample includes under 50,000 clones, approximately 17% seen only once; the top ten take approximately 15%.

This TCR was sampled from a female donor with papillary thyroid cancer or a benign thyroid nodule (not recorded which). Some clones in this sample may be carry-over from other donors' samples. The sequencing sample was made of tumor tissue. The V call is TRBV7-9, the J call TRBJ1-4, with 7 nucleotides matching TRBD1. CDR3: CASSHDRVGEKLFF. In DNA, the CDR3 is TGTGCCAGCAGCCATGACAGGGTTGGCGAAAAACTGTTTTTT.